This TCR beta chain was captured by sequencing in a study of T-cell reconstitution after alpha-beta-depleted transplantation in children. Study-level results: Reported findings indicate that, about two months after transplant, alpha-beta T cells came from several hundred expanded clones, which were derived from non-depleted graft cells. Surviving recipient cells, namely T cells and thymic progenitors, were the source of high day-60 TCRbeta diversity in some patients.

The CDR3 length is 16 residues. CDR1 is SGHRS, CDR2 YFSETQ, per germline. Preparing the TCRbeta library involved the use of unique molecular identifiers. Each CDR3 protein gets one entry after TCRdb re-called the PCR reads with MiXCR. The data show about 470,000 distinct CDR3 sequences, 43% seen once. Comment on this clonotype: The antigen remains unidentified. A junction boundary mismatches the germline segment, possibly from a read error.

Specimen: PBMCs, collected before TCRalphabeta/CD19-depleted stem cell transplant. This chain uses TRBV5-1 with TRBJ1-5; D is possibly TRBD1 (6 bases). This clonotype was obtained from a girl aged 2 to 9 with aplastic anemia, due to receive a stem cell transplant. CDR3: CANTWAGGLSNHPQHF. CDR3 sequence (DNA): TGCGCCAACACTTGGGCTGGGGGGCTGAGCAATCACCCCCAGCATTTT.